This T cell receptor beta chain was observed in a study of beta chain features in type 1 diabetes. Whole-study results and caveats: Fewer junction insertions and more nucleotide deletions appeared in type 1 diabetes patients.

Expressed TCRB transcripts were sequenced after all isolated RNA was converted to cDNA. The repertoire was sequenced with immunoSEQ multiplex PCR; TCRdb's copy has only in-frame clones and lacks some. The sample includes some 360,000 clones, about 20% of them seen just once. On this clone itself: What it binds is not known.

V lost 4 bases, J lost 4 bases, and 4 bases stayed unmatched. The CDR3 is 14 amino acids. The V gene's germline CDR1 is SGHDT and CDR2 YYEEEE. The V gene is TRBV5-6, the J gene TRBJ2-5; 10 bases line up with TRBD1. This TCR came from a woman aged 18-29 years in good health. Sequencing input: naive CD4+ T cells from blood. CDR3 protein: CASSGTGVTETQYF. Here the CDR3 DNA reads TGTGCCAGCAGCGGGACAGGGGTGACAGAGACCCAGTACTTC.